This T cell receptor beta chain was identified in a study of cytomegalovirus exposure and HLA in healthy donors. Study-level points and caveats: Earlier analysis found most TCR beta V segments productive about 90% or about 30% of the time. From TCR beta sequences, most subjects' HLA-A and HLA-B alleles were reportedly predicted accurately.

Primers included in the PCR were 60 Vbeta and 13 Jbeta primers. The repertoire was sequenced with immunoSEQ multiplex PCR; TCRdb's copy has only in-frame clones and lacks some. Of about 120,000 clones listed, 75% to 85% are singletons. This clone has just one count. Its target is unknown. The receptor was isolated from a man under 40 in good health and CMV-seropositive. Sequenced: PBMCs.

The CDR3 loop reads CASSYRQEGAYSYEQYF. DNA for the CDR3: TGTGCCAGCAGCTACAGACAGGAAGGGGCTTACTCCTACGAGCAGTACTTC. The V gene is TRBV5-6, the J gene TRBJ2-7; tentative D call: TRBD1 (6 bases). Germline lookup yields CDR1 SGHDT and CDR2 YYEEEE. V lost 3 bases to trimming and J lost 0 bases, with 19 bases between them. The CDR3 runs 17 residues.